This record covers a single TCR beta chain. This clonotype was counted ten times or more. Its antigen is unknown. There are no base qualities to consult, and no much larger clone falls within one base. The source of the sample is a study of T cells in Graves' hyperthyroidism and ophthalmopathy (dated by TCRdb to the late 2010s). Background for the entire study: Peripheral blood samples were taken at initial diagnosis, before any treatment was given. After sampling, hyperthyroidism patients received methimazole starting at 30 mg daily, and ophthalmopathy patients received high-dose intravenous methylprednisolone. An independent validation cohort of under 20 hyperthyroidism patients and some 15 patients who later progressed to ophthalmopathy tested prospective prediction of ophthalmopathy. The paper describes TCR Vbeta CDR3 sequencing of 130 to 150 peripheral blood samples, made up of roughly 40 ophthalmopathy patients, roughly 75 hyperthyroidism patients and 17 progressor patients. To identify TCR V-J signatures that set the groups apart, the researchers used a discovery cohort of 90 to 100 patients, made up of about 44 with Graves' ophthalmopathy and about 55 with stable Graves' hyperthyroidism. For training and testing, the approximately 92 patients in the discovery cohort were randomly divided in a 7:3 ratio. In about 6 Graves' hyperthyroidism patients, the study also compared T-cell repertoires from thyroid tissue with T-cell repertoires from blood.

Stable Graves' hyperthyroidism was defined as the absence of progression to ophthalmopathy over 18 months of follow-up. The hyperthyroidism patients were between 18 and 65 years old and newly diagnosed, with a disease duration of less than 2 months. Patients with uncontrolled infections, other autoimmune diseases, pregnancy or lactation were excluded. Diagnoses relied on clinical symptoms, serum thyroxine and TRAb, thyroid ultrasound and orbital computed tomography. PBMCs were isolated from around 10 ml of fresh peripheral blood by Ficoll-Paque density gradient centrifugation. Trizol reagent was used to extract total RNA, and RNA quality was then checked on an Agilent 2100 Bioanalyzer. The TCR beta CDR3 regions were amplified from the RNA transcripts. For the first round of RT-PCR on the TCR CDR3, the HTBI primer set was used together with the Qiagen OneStep RT-PCR kit. A second multiplex PCR round built the libraries, followed by size selection and purification. Libraries were sequenced paired-end with 100 bp reads on an Illumina HiSeq2000. The paper's processing steps were these. Raw data were processed with SOAPnuke, discarding reads with adapters, uncalled bases, mean Phred below 15, or no exact constant-primer or identifier match. High-quality paired reads were merged with COPE v1.2.5, and unique nucleotide sequences were defined as clonotypes. Clonotypes were aligned to IMGT TRBV, TRBD and TRBJ reference segments using MiTCR v1.1. Only V-J combinations with frequency above 0.0001, covering 99% to 99.2% of repertoires, were analysed. The TCS score was defined as the ratio of F50 (clonal expansion) to E x V (chaos), calculated using BLOSUM62-based TCRdist between CDR3 peptides within each V-J. Welch's t-statistics and random forest reduced around 550 V-J features to 10 to 15, which were used in a naive Bayes classifier (R e1071). Thyroid-blood repertoire similarity was quantified with the Morisita-Horn index. TCRdb ran its own pipeline on the public reads, namely fastp trimming at Q25 and MiXCR clone calling, and kept in-frame beta chains. For every CDR3 protein sequence, its rows merge into one entry that carries the most common genes and DNA. The V and J calls were not made by the authors but by TCRdb's processing. The sample includes hundreds of thousands of distinct CDR3 sequences, with roughly 40% observed a single time. Clones ranked in the top ten supply 8% to 9% of the sample.

Overall study outcomes, separate from this receptor: Most expanded thyroid clonotypes (frequency above 0.001) were also detected in blood, suggesting blood repertoires may reflect thyroid immune responses. In validation, progression to ophthalmopathy was predicted by the model with around 70% sensitivity and nearly 75% specificity, a median of about 6 months before onset. Sample size was not statistically predetermined, and blinding of investigators to group allocation was not performed. In cross-validation, a model built on a 13 V-J signature told ophthalmopathy apart from stable hyperthyroidism with under 90% sensitivity and about 81% specificity, and in testing the same model reached 80%/75%.

Trimming takes 1 base from V and 0 bases from J, and the germline ends sit 10 bases apart. In the germline V gene, CDR1 corresponds to SGHTA and CDR2 to FQGNSA. There are 15 amino acids in the CDR3, from cysteine to phenylalanine inclusive. The kept DNA is CDR3 alone, 45 bases in frame from the first base. The sequence derives from a man aged 18 to 30 with Graves' hyperthyroidism. The chain uses TRBV7-2 and TRBJ2-7; a tentative D call is TRBD2 (5 bases match). The sequenced material came from blood. The DNA reads TGTGCCAGCAGCTTAGAGCCGGACTTCTCCTACGAGCAGTACTTC. Its coded protein is CASSLEPDFSYEQYF. This CDR3, with the reference TRBV7-2 and TRBJ2-7 proteins standing in past its ends, gives the full variable domain GAGVSQSPSNKVTEKGKDVELRCDPISGHTALYWYRQSLGQGLEFLIYFQGNSAPDKSGLPSDRFSAERTGGSVSTLTIQRTQQEDSAVYLCASSLEPDFSYEQYFGPGTRLTVT.